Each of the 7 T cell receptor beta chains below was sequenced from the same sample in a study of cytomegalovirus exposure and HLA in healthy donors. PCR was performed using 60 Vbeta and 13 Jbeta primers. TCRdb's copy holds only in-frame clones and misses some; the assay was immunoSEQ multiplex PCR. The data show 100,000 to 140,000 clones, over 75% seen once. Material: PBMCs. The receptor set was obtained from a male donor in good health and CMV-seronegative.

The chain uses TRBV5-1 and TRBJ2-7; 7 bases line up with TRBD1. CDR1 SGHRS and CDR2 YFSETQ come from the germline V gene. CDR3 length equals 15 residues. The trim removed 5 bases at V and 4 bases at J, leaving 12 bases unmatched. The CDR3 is CASSRDRADRYEQYF. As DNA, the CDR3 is TGCGCCAGCAGTAGAGACAGGGCCGATCGATACGAGCAGTACTTC.

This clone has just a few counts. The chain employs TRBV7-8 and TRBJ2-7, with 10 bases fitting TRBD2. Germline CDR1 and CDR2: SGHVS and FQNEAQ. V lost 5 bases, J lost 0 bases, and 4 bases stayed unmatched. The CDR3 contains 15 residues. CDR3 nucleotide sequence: TGTGCCAGCAGCGGACTAGCGGTGAGCTCCTACGAGCAGTACTTC. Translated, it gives CASSGLAVSSYEQYF.

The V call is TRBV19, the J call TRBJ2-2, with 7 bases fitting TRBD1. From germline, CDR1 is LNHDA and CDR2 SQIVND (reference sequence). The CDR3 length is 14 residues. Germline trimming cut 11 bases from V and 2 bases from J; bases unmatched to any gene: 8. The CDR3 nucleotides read TGTGCCGGGAAACAGGGGTTTAACACCGGGGAGCTGTTTTTT. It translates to CAGKQGFNTGELFF.

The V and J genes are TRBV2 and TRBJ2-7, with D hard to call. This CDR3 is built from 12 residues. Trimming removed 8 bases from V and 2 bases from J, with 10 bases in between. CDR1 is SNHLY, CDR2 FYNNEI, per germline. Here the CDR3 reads CASCQAPYEQYF. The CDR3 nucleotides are TGTGCCAGCTGCCAGGCCCCCTACGAGCAGTACTTC.

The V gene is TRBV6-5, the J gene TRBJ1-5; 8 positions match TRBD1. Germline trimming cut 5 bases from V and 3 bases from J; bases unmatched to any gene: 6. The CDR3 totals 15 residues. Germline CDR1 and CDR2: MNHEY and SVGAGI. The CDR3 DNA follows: TGTGCCAGCAGTCGCGACAGGGGAGACAATCAGCCCCAGCATTTT. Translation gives CASSRDRGDNQPQHF.

This CDR3 is CASSKPGLAGGSSYNEQFF. In DNA form, the CDR3 reads TGTGCCAGTAGTAAGCCGGGACTAGCGGGTGGGAGCTCCTACAATGAGCAGTTCTTC. The rearrangement links TRBV19 to TRBJ2-1; 12 bases fit TRBD2. This CDR3 contains 19 residues. The junction had 10 bases not matched to a gene; V was cut back by 4 bases and J by 0 bases. CDR1 is LNHDA, CDR2 SQIVND, per germline (reference sequence).

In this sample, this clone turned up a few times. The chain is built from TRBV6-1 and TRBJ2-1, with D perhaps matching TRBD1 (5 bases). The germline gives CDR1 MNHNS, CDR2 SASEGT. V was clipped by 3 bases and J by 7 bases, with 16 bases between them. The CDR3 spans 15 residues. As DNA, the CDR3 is TGTGCCAGCAGTGAGGTCAGTGGGGCGATTAATGAGCAGTTCTTC. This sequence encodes CASSEVSGAINEQFF.